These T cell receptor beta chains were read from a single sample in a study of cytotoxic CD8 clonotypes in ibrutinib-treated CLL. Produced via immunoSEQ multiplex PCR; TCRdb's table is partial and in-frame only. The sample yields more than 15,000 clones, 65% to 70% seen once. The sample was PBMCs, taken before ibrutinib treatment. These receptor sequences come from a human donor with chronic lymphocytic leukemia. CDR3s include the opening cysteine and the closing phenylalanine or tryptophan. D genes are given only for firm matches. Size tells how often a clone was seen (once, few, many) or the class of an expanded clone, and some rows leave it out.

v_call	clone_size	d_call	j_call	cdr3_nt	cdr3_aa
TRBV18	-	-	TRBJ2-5	TGTGCCAGCTCGCATAGCGGATTCGAGACCCAGTACTTC	CASSHSGFETQYF
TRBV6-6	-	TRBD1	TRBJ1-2	TGTGCCAGCAGATCCGGGACAGGGACTGGCTATGGCTACACCTTC	CASRSGTGTGYGYTF
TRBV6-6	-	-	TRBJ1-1	TGTGCCAGCAGAGGGCCAGGAAGACCTGAAGCTTTCTTT	CASRGPGRPEAFF
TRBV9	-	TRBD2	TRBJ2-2	TGTGCCAGCAGCCCCGGGACTAGCGGCGGGGAGCTGTTTTTT	CASSPGTSGGELFF
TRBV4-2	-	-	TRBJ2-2	TGTGCCAGCAGCCAAGAGGGGTCCGGGGAGCTGTTTTTT	CASSQEGSGELFF
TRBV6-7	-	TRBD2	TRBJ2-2	TGTGCCAGCAGTTGGGATCCCGGAACCAGTGAACTAGCGGGTTCCCCCGGGGAGCTGTTTTTT	CASSWDPGTSELAGSPGELFF
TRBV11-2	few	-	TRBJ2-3	TGTGCCAGCAGCCCTCTCGGGGCAGATACGCAGTATTTT	CASSPLGADTQYF
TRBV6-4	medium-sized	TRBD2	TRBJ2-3	TGTGCCAGCAGTCGTGGTAGCGGGGGGGCGGATACGCAGTATTTT	CASSRGSGGADTQYF
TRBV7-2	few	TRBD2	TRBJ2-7	TGTGCCAGCAGCTTAAGGCTAGCGGATTACGAGCAGTACTTC	CASSLRLADYEQYF
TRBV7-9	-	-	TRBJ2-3	TGTGCCAGCAGCCCCGTTCGTACAGATACGCAGTATTTT	CASSPVRTDTQYF
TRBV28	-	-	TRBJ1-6	TGTGCCAGCGTCAGGAGAACGGACAATTCACCCCTCCACTTT	CASVRRTDNSPLHF
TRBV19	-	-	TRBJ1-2	TGTGCCAGTAACAAAAAACAGGGCTACTATGGCTACACCTTC	CASNKKQGYYGYTF
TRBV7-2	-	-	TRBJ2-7	TGTGCCAGCAGCGGGGATCGGAGGGCCGAGCAGTACTTC	CASSGDRRAEQYF